These 29 T cell receptor beta chains came from one sample sequenced in a study of spatial heterogeneity in lung cancer. TCRdb analysed the 5' RACE reads with MiXCR anew, one entry per CDR3 protein. The data show 20,000 to 25,000 distinct CDR3 sequences, with 4.5% to 5% seen just once and around 7% held by the top ten. Time point here: sample taken at primary tumor resection. Sequencing of whole RNA from tumor, nontumor lung or frozen PBMC involved no sorting. This specimen was PBMCs, taken at surgery. The receptors were gathered from a male donor with early-stage non-small cell lung cancer.

This clonotype showed up many times. The chain is built from TRBV12-3 or TRBV12-4 and TRBJ2-7; D is unresolved. With 3 bases removed from V and 6 bases from J, the gap between germline ends came to 15 bases. The length of the CDR3 is 14 residues. Here the CDR3 DNA reads TGTGCCAGCAGTTTGATTGGGCGAGTAGGCGAGCAGTACTTC. Protein sequence: CASSLIGRVGEQYF.

This clonotype has a handful of counts. The chain links TRBV27 to TRBJ2-4; tentative D call: TRBD2 (7 bases). Trimming removed 2 bases from V and 9 bases from J, with 14 bases in between. Per germline, CDR1 MNHEY and CDR2 SMNVEV (reference sequence). This CDR3 contains 14 residues. CDR3 loop: CASSLRGGVSIQYF. Written as DNA, the CDR3 is TGTGCCAGCAGTTTAAGGGGGGGCGTATCCATTCAGTACTTC.

By its share, this clonotype is medium-sized (0.01 to 0.1%). The chain couples TRBV7-9 to TRBJ1-2, with D unresolved. This CDR3 is built from 14 residues. Looked up from germline, CDR1 is SEHNR and CDR2 is FQNEAQ (reference sequence). The ends were cut back, 3 bases at V and 2 bases at J, with 10 bases in the middle. CDR3 sequence: CASSFHRENYGYTF. The DNA for the CDR3 is TGTGCCAGCAGCTTCCACAGAGAAAACTATGGCTACACCTTC.

This clonotype was detected ten times or more. CDR3 in DNA: TGTGCCAGCAGCGTAGACGCGGGAGGGCCAGATACGCAGTATTTT. Protein sequence: CASSVDAGGPDTQYF. The rearrangement links TRBV9 to TRBJ2-3; 9 bases agree with TRBD2. The CDR3 is 15 amino acids. CDR1 SGDLS and CDR2 YYNGEE come from the germline V gene. The J segment lost 4 bases and the V segment lost 0 bases, leaving 3 bases of the junction unmatched.

This clonotype rates as medium-sized (0.01 to 0.1%). The chain uses TRBV5-1 and TRBJ2-6; a possible D gene is TRBD1 (5 bases). This CDR3 comprises 13 residues. The germline gives CDR1 SGHRS, CDR2 YFSETQ. Trimming took off 7 bases at V and 3 bases at J, with 8 bases between the two ends. The CDR3 sequence is CASATDGANVLTF. The CDR3 DNA sequence: TGCGCCAGCGCGACAGATGGGGCCAACGTCCTGACTTTC.

This clonotype was recorded many times. The chain recombines TRBV29-1 with TRBJ2-1; 15 bases are a match to TRBD2. Germline CDR1 reads SQVTM; CDR2 reads ANQGSEA. V trimming: 6 bases; J trimming: 8 bases; junction bases outside the gene matches: 5. The CDR3 has 14 residues. CDR3 region: CSVRGLAGGDEQFF. For the CDR3, the DNA is TGCAGCGTCCGAGGACTAGCGGGAGGGGATGAGCAGTTCTTC.

This clonotype was picked up many times. The V call is TRBV9, the J call TRBJ2-7, with a weak D call TRBD2 (5 bases). The V end lost 2 bases, the J end lost 7 bases, and 10 bases lay between the germline ends. Looked up from germline, CDR1 is SGDLS and CDR2 is YYNGEE. The CDR3 covers 12 residues. The CDR3 region has the DNA TGTGCCAGCAGCGTTGACGGGGAAGAGCAGTACTTC. This gives the protein CASSVDGEEQYF. Variable domain in full (rest from reference TRBV9 and TRBJ2-7): DSGVTQTPKHLITATGQRVTLRCSPRSGDLSVYWYQQSLDQGLQFLIQYYNGEERAKGNILERFSAQQFPDLHSELNLSSLELGDSALYFCASSVDGEEQYFGPGTRLTVT.

Sample share makes this clonotype medium-sized. This sequence joins TRBV2 and TRBJ1-6; D call uncertain. The germline V gene has CDR1 SNHLY and CDR2 FYNNEI. V gave up 8 bases and J gave up 7 bases, with 12 bases separating them. The CDR3 runs 13 residues. The CDR3 nucleotides read TGTGCCAGCGGAGGAGGCTCGAATTCACCCCTCCACTTT. Translating it yields CASGGGSNSPLHF. The complete variable domain, with remaining parts taken from reference TRBV2 and TRBJ1-6, reads EPEVTQTPSHQVTQMGQEVILRCVPISNHLYFYWYRQILGQKVEFLVSFYNNEISEKSEIFDDQFSVERPDGSNFTLKIRSTKLEDSAMYFCASGGGSNSPLHFGNGTRLTVT.

By share of the sample, this clonotype is medium-sized. V gene TRBV6-5 combines with J gene TRBJ2-7; 8 bases are shared with TRBD1. J was trimmed by 5 bases and V by 7 bases; bases with no gene match: 7. CDR3 length equals 13 residues. Germline V gene sequence: CDR1 MNHEY, CDR2 SVGAGI. In nucleotides, the CDR3 is TGTGCCAGCAATGCAGGGGGCATCAACGAGCAGTACTTC. Translated: CASNAGGINEQYF.

This clonotype was seen more than once but under ten times. This sequence joins TRBV30 and TRBJ2-2, with 9 bases identical to TRBD2. This CDR3 is 15 amino acids long. Germline CDR1 is GTSNPN and CDR2 is SVGIG (reference sequence). Losses at the gene ends were 2 bases for V and 4 bases for J; bases not matched to a gene: 5. Here the CDR3 reads CAWSTRTSATGELFF. As DNA, the CDR3 is TGTGCCTGGAGTACCAGGACTAGCGCCACCGGGGAGCTGTTTTTT.

In this sample, this clonotype turned up a few times. V and J are TRBV7-6 and TRBJ1-1, with TRBD1 matching 9 bases. Germline CDR1 reads SGHVS; CDR2 reads FNYEAQ. CDR3 length equals 17 residues. The V segment lost 5 bases and the J segment 6 bases; nucleotides outside the gene matches: 16. CDR3 nucleotide sequence: TGTGCCAGCAGCCTGAACCTTCCGGGACAGGGTCTATCTGAAGCTTTCTTT. This sequence encodes CASSLNLPGQGLSEAFF.

This clonotype was found many times. The chain employs TRBV7-3 and TRBJ1-1; 7 bases align to TRBD1. V shed 0 bases and J 3 bases; nucleotides not matched to a gene: 4. Germline V gene sequence: CDR1 SGHTA, CDR2 FQGTGA. This CDR3 is built from 15 residues. CDR3 loop: CASSLTGQLDTEAFF. The CDR3 DNA reads as TGTGCCAGCAGCTTAACGGGACAGCTGGACACTGAAGCTTTCTTT. Looking up the rest from reference TRBV7-3 and TRBJ1-1 gives the full variable domain: GAGVSQTPSNKVTEKGKYVELRCDPISGHTALYWYRQSLGQGPEFLIYFQGTGAADDSGLPNDRFFAVRPEGSVSTLKIQRTERGDSAVYLCASSLTGQLDTEAFFGQGTRLTVV.

This clonotype came up a few times. This chain uses TRBV12-3 or TRBV12-4 with TRBJ1-1, with D perhaps matching TRBD1 (6 bases). V was shortened by 3 bases and J by 3 bases, with 20 bases between the two germline ends. The CDR3 spans 17 residues. In DNA, the CDR3 is TGTGCCAGCAGTTTCCAAGCCACGGGGGCTCATCACACTGAAGCTTTCTTT. Amino acid sequence: CASSFQATGAHHTEAFF.

This clonotype was seen many times. The chain combines TRBV7-8 with TRBJ1-1, with 7 bases lining up with TRBD1. CDR1 and CDR2 from the germline V gene are SGHVS and FQNEAQ. V lost 2 bases and J lost 5; bases outside the gene matches: 11. This CDR3 is built from 16 residues. CDR3 amino acids: CASSLLGGAGGTEAFF. DNA of the CDR3: TGTGCCAGCAGCTTACTCGGCGGAGCAGGGGGGACTGAAGCTTTCTTT.

Ten or more counts support this clonotype. V usage is TRBV7-2 and J usage is TRBJ2-5; D perhaps matches TRBD2 (6 bases). The germline V gene has CDR1 SGHTA and CDR2 FQGNSA. V shed 5 bases and J shed 5 bases, with 15 bases lying between them. The length of the CDR3 is 14 residues. CDR3 bases: TGTGCCAGCAGCGTAGGATCCGGGGGTGAGACCCAGTACTTC. Translating it yields CASSVGSGGETQYF.

This clonotype occurred many times. The V call is TRBV5-1, the J call TRBJ2-2, with TRBD2 matching over 9 bases. Trimming at V came to 7 bases and at J to 0 bases, leaving 1 base not matched to a gene. The CDR3 is made up of 14 amino acids. The germline V gene encodes CDR1 SGHRS and CDR2 YFSETQ. The DNA of the CDR3 is TGCGCCAGCCGACTAGCGGCGAACACCGGGGAGCTGTTTTTT. Translating it yields CASRLAANTGELFF. Together with reference TRBV5-1 and TRBJ2-2, the CDR3 gives the full variable domain: KAGVTQTPRYLIKTRGQQVTLSCSPISGHRSVSWYQQTPGQGLQFLFEYFSETQRNKGNFPGRFSGRQFSNSRSEMNVSTLELGDSALYLCASRLAANTGELFFGEGSRLTVL.

This clonotype appeared a few times. The chain couples TRBV7-2 to TRBJ2-5; the D gene is possibly TRBD2 (7 bases). V was cut by 6 bases and J by 4 bases, with 15 bases left in between. This CDR3 is built from 14 residues. Germline CDR1 SGHTA, CDR2 FQGNSA. The CDR3 coding sequence is TGTGCCAGCAGTGTTGGGGGGGCCGGAGAGACCCAGTACTTC. Protein sequence: CASSVGGAGETQYF.

This clonotype was counted at least ten times. The genes are TRBV7-6 and TRBJ2-5; D is undetermined. CDR3 size: 14 residues. CDR1 is SGHVS, CDR2 FNYEAQ, per germline. V lost 1 base, J lost 2 bases, and 8 bases lay in between. This CDR3 is CASSLGRVQETQYF. CDR3 nucleotides: TGTGCCAGCAGCTTAGGACGGGTTCAAGAGACCCAGTACTTC.

This clonotype was picked up many times. J is TRBJ1-1 and V is TRBV18, with D possibly matching TRBD1 (5 bases). CDR1 is KGHSH, CDR2 LQKENI, per germline. Trimming took off 2 bases at V and 0 bases at J, with 13 bases between the two ends. The CDR3 runs to 16 residues. The CDR3 reads CASSPYGTDMNTEAFF. Written as DNA, the CDR3 is TGTGCCAGCTCACCATATGGGACGGACATGAACACTGAAGCTTTCTTT.

V is TRBV30 and J is TRBJ2-2; D gene uncertain. Germline lookup yields CDR1 GTSNPN and CDR2 SVGIG (reference sequence). The CDR3 extends over 13 amino acids. The ends were cut back, 3 bases at V and 8 bases at J, with 13 bases in the middle. CDR3 coding DNA: TGTGCCTGGAGGCAGACCCCTATTGGGGAGCTGTTTTTT. Translating gives CAWRQTPIGELFF.

This clonotype was seen many times. J is TRBJ1-1 and V is TRBV18; 8 bases are a match to TRBD1. This CDR3 region has 14 residues. V shed 5 bases, J shed 1 base, and the junction held 3 bases outside the gene matches. Germline V lookup: CDR1 KGHSH, CDR2 LQKENI. CDR3 sequence (DNA): TGTGCCAGCTCAGGGACAGGACCGAACACTGAAGCTTTCTTT. As protein: CASSGTGPNTEAFF.

In its sample, this clonotype ranks as medium-sized. V and J are TRBV12-3 or TRBV12-4 and TRBJ1-5, with D unclear. The CDR3 contains 14 residues. Deletions cut 2 bases from V and 3 bases from J, with 8 bases between. The CDR3 coding sequence is TGTGCCAGCAGTTTAAGGCAGAACAATCAGCCCCAGCATTTT. The encoded protein is CASSLRQNNQPQHF.

This clonotype was observed at least ten times. The chain carries TRBV30 and TRBJ1-1, with D hard to call. CDR1 is GTSNPN, CDR2 SVGIG, per germline (reference sequence). The CDR3 sequence is 12 residues long. Trimming pared 0 bases from V and 4 bases from J, leaving 6 bases between. The CDR3 region has the DNA TGTGCCTGGAGTGTGAGAAGCACTGAAGCTTTCTTT. It codes for CAWSVRSTEAFF.

This clonotype was found many times. The V and J genes are TRBV6-2 or TRBV6-3 and TRBJ2-1; D not certain. The CDR3 has 12 amino acids. Trimming shortened V by 4 bases and J by 7 bases, and 8 bases separated the two germline ends. Germline values: CDR1 MNHEY, CDR2 SVGEGT. The CDR3 DNA is TGTGCCAGCAGTTTCCGGCGTAATGAGCAGTTCTTC. This translates into CASSFRRNEQFF.

Many counts were recorded for this clonotype. The chain joins TRBV12-3 or TRBV12-4 to TRBJ2-2, with no clear D. Deletions cut 7 bases from V and 6 bases from J, with 15 bases between. The CDR3 has 14 amino acids. In nucleotides, the CDR3 is TGTGCCAGCAAGATTAGCAGTTTCTCCGGGGAGCTGTTTTTT. Amino acid sequence: CASKISSFSGELFF.

This clonotype was counted ten times or more. The chain links TRBV30 to TRBJ1-2; no clear D. The CDR3 loop spans 13 amino acids. Germline loops: CDR1 GTSNPN, CDR2 SVGIG (reference sequence). V lost 2 bases and J lost 2, with 9 bases in between. CDR3 bases: TGTGCCTGGAGTTGGAACAGCAACTATGGCTACACCTTC. This translates into CAWSWNSNYGYTF.

This clonotype was seen many times. This sequence joins TRBV21-1 and TRBJ1-1; TRBD1 reflects the table's D call only, with no check against the DNA. TRBV21-1 counts as a pseudogene. This CDR3 is 16 amino acids long. The CDR3 sequence is CASGRWKWDMNTEAFF. CDR3 nucleotide sequence: TGTGCCAGCGGGCGGTGGAAGTGGGATATGAACACTGAAGCTTTCTTT.

This chain joins TRBV11-2 and TRBJ2-7; D gene ambiguous. Trimming removed 4 bases from V and 1 base from J, with 11 bases in between. Germline values: CDR1 SGHAT, CDR2 FQNNGV. The CDR3 length is 14 residues. The CDR3 nucleotides read TGTGCCAGCAGCTCGGACGAGTTATCCTACGAGCAGTACTTC. This codes for CASSSDELSYEQYF.

By share of the sample, this clonotype is medium-sized (0.01 to 0.1%). The CDR3 loop is CASSPTGVRTDTQYF. For the CDR3, the DNA is TGTGCCAGCAGCCCTACCGGAGTCCGCACAGATACGCAGTATTTT. This rearrangement joins TRBV7-6 to TRBJ2-3; D call uncertain. The CDR3 loop spans 15 amino acids. Trimming took off 5 bases at V and 1 base at J, with 13 bases between the two ends. Per germline, CDR1 SGHVS and CDR2 FNYEAQ.